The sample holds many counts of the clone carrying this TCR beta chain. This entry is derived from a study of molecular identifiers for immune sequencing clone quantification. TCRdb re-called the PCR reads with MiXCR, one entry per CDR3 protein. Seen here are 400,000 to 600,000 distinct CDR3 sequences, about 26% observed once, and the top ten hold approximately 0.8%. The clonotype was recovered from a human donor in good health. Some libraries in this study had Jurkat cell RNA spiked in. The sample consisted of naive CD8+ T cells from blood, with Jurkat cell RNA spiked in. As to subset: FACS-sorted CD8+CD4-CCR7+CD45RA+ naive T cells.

DNA for the CDR3: TGTGCCAGCAGCTCTCTCTACAGGGCGGTGGGAGCTTTCTTT. This translates into CASSSLYRAVGAFF. The V call is TRBV6-2 or TRBV6-3, the J call TRBJ1-1; D possibly corresponds to TRBD1 (6 bases). The germline gives CDR1 MNHEY, CDR2 SVGEGT. The CDR3 is 14 residues long. Trimming shortened V by 6 bases and J by 10 bases, and 21 bases separated the two germline ends.